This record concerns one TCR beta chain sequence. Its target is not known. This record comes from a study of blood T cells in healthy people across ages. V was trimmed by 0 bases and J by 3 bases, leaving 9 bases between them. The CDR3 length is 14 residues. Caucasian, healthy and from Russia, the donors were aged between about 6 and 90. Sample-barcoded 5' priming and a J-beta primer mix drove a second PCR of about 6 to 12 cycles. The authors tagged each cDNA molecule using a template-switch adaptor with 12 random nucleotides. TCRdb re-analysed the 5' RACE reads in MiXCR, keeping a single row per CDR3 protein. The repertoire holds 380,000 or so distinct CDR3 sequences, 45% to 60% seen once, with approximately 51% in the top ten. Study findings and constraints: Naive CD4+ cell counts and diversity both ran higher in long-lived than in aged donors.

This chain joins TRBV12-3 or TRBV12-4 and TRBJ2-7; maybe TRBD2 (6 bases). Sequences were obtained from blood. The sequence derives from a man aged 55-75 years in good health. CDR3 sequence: CASSLAGGHYEQYF. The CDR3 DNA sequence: TGTGCCAGCAGTTTAGCGGGAGGCCACTACGAGCAGTACTTC.